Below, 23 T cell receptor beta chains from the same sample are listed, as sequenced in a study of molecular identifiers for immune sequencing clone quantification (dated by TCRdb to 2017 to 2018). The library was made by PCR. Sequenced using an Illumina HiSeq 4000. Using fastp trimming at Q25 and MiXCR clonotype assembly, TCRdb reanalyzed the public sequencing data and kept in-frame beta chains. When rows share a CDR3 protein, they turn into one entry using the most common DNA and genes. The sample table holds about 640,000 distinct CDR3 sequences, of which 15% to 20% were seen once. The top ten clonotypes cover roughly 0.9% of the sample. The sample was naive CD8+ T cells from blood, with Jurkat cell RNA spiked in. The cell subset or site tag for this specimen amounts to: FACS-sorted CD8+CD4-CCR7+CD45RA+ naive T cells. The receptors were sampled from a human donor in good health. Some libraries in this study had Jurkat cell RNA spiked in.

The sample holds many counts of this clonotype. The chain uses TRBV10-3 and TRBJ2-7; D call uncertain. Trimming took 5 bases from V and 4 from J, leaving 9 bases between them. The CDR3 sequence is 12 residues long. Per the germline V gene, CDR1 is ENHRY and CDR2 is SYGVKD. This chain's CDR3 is CAISSSSYEQYF. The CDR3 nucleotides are TGTGCCATCAGTTCTTCGTCTTACGAGCAGTACTTC.

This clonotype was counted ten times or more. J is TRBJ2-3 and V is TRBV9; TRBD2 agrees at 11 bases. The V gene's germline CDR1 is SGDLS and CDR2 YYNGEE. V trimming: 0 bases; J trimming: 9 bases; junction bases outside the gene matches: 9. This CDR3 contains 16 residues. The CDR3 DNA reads TGTGCCAGCAGCGTAGTAACTAGCGGGAGTCTCAAAACGCAGTATTTT. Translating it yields CASSVVTSGSLKTQYF.

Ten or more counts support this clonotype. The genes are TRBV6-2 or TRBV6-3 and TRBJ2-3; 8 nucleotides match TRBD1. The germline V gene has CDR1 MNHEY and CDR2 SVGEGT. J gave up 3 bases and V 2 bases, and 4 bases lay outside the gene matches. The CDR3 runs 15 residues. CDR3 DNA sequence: TGTGCCAGCAGTTACGTGGGACAGGCAACAGATACGCAGTATTTT. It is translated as CASSYVGQATDTQYF.

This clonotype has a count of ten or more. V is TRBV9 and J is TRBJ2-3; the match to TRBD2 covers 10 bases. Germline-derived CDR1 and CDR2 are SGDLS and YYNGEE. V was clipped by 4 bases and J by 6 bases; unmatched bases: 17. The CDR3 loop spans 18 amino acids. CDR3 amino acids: CASSTASSGSVLSDTQYF. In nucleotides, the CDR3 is TGTGCCAGCAGCACTGCGTCTAGCGGGAGCGTACTTAGTGATACGCAGTATTTT. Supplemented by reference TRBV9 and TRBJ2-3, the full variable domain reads DSGVTQTPKHLITATGQRVTLRCSPRSGDLSVYWYQQSLDQGLQFLIQYYNGEERAKGNILERFSAQQFPDLHSELNLSSLELGDSALYFCASSTASSGSVLSDTQYFGPGTRLTVL.

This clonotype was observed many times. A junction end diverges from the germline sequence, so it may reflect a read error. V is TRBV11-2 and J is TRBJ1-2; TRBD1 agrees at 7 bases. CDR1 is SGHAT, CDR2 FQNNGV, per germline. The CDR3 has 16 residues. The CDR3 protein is CASSLEGALDNYGYTF. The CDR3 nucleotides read TGTGCCAGCAGTTTAGAGGGGGCGTTGGACAACTATGGCTACACCTTC.

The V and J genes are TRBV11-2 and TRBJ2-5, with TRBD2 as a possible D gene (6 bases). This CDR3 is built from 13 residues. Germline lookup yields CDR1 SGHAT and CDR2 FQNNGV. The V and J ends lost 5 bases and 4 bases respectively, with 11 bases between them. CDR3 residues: CASSGDSGETQYF. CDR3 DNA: TGTGCCAGCAGCGGTGATAGCGGAGAGACCCAGTACTTC.

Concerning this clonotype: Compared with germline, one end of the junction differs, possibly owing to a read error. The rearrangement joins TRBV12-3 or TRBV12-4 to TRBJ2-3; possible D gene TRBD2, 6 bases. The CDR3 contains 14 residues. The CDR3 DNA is TGTGCCGGCAGCTCGGGACTTAGCACAGATACGCAGTATTTT. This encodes CAGSSGLSTDTQYF.

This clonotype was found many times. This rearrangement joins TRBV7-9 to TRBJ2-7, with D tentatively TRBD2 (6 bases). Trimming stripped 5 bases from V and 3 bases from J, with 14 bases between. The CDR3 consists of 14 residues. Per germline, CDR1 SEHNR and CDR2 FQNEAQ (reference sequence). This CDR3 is CASSRETALYEQYF. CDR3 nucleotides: TGTGCCAGCAGCCGGGAGACAGCCCTCTACGAGCAGTACTTC.

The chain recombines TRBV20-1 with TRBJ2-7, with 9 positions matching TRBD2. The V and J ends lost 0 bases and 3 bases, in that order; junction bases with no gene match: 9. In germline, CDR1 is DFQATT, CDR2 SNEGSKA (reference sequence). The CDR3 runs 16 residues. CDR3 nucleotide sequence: TGCAGTGCTAGAGATCGACTAGCGGAGGTTTACTACGAGCAGTACTTC. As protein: CSARDRLAEVYYEQYF.

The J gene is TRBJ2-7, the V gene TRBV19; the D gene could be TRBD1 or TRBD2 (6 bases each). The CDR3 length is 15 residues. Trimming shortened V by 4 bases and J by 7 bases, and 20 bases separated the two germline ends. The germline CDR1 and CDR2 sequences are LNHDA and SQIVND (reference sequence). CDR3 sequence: CASSTRQDAREEQYF. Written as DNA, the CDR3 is TGTGCCAGTAGTACGAGACAGGATGCTCGGGAGGAGCAGTACTTC. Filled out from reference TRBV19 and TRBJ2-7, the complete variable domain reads DGGITQSPKYLFRKEGQNVTLSCEQNLNHDAMYWYRQDPGQGLRLIYYSQIVNDFQKGDIAEGYSVSREKKESFPLTVTSAQKNPTAFYLCASSTRQDAREEQYFGPGTRLTVT.

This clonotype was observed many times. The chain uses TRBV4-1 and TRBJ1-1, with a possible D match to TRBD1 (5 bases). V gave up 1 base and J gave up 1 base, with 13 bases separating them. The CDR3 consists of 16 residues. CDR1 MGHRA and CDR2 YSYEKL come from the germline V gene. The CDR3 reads CASSQVTMRGNTEAFF. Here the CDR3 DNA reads TGCGCCAGCAGCCAAGTAACGATGAGGGGGAACACTGAAGCTTTCTTT.

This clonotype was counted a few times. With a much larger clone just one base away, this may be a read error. The CDR3 loop reads CVSITDRGVPEAFF. In DNA, the CDR3 is TGTGTCAGCATTACGGATAGGGGGGTCCCTGAAGCTTTCTTT. This sequence joins TRBV6-2 or TRBV6-3 and TRBJ1-1, with a possible D match to TRBD1 (6 bases). Looked up from germline, CDR1 is MNHEY and CDR2 is SVGEGT. The CDR3 is 14 amino acids.

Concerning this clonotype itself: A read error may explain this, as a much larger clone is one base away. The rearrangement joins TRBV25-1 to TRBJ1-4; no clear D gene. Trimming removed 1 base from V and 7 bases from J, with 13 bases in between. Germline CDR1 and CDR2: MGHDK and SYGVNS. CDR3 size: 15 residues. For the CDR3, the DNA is TGTGCCAGCAGTGAATTAAGTATAAGCAGTGAAAAACTGTTTTTT. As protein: CASSELSISSEKLFF.

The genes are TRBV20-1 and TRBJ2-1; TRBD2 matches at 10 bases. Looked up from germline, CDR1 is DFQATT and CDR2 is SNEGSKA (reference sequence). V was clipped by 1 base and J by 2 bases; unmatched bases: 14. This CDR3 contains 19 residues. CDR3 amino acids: CSARVSELAGPLPYNEQFF. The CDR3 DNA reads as TGCAGTGCTAGAGTGAGTGAACTAGCGGGACCGTTGCCCTACAATGAGCAGTTCTTC.

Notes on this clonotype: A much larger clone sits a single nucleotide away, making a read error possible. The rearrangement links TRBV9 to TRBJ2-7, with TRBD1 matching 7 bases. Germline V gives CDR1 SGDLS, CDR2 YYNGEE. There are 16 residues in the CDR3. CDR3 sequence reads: CASSVGARGHSYEQHF. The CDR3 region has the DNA TGTGCCAGCAGCGTAGGGGCGAGGGGGCACTCCTACGAGCAGCACTTC.

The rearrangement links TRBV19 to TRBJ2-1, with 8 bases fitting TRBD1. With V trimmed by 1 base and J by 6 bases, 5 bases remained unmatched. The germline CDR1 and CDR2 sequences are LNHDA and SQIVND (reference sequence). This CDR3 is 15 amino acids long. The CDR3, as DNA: TGTGCCAGTAGTATAGCAGACAGGGGAACCAATGAGCAGTTCTTC. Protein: CASSIADRGTNEQFF. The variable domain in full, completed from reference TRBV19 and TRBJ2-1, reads DGGITQSPKYLFRKEGQNVTLSCEQNLNHDAMYWYRQDPGQGLRLIYYSQIVNDFQKGDIAEGYSVSREKKESFPLTVTSAQKNPTAFYLCASSIADRGTNEQFFGPGTRLTVL.

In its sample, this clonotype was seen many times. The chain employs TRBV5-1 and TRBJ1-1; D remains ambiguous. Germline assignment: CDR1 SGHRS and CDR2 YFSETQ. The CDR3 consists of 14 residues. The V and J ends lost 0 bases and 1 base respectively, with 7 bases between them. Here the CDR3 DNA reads TGCGCCAGCAGCTTGGCCACGTCGAACACTGAAGCTTTCTTT. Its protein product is CASSLATSNTEAFF.

The CDR3 DNA follows: TGTGCCAGCAGCTTAAGTTGTCTTCACAGCTCCTACAATGAGCAGTTCTTC. The encoded protein is CASSLSCLHSSYNEQFF. V is TRBV7-3 and J is TRBJ2-1; D gene uncertain. Germline V lookup: CDR1 SGHTA, CDR2 FQGTGA. The V end was cut by 1 base, the J end by 0 bases, with 13 bases between. This CDR3 is 17 amino acids long.

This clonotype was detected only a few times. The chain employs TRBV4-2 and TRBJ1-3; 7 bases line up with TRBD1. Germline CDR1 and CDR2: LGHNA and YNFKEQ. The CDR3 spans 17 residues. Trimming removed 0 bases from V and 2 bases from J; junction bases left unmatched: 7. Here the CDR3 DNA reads TGTGCCAGCAGCCAAGACGGGACAGTAGGGGCTGGAAACACCATATATTTT. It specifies CASSQDGTVGAGNTIYF.

The DNA for the CDR3 is TGTGCCAGCAGTCCGGACAGTTATCAGCCCCAGCATTTT. This codes for CASSPDSYQPQHF. This chain joins TRBV27 and TRBJ1-5; D is perhaps TRBD1 (6 bases). The length of the CDR3 is 13 residues. Trimming took off 5 bases at V and 5 bases at J, with 10 bases between the two ends. Germline CDR1 and CDR2: MNHEY and SMNVEV (reference sequence).

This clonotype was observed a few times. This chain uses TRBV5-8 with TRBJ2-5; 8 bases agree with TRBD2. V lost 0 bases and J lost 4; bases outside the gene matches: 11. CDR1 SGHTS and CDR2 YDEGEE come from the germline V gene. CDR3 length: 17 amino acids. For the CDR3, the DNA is TGTGCCAGCAGCTTGGGGAATTCGGGAGGGCCCCGAGAGACCCAGTACTTC. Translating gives CASSLGNSGGPRETQYF.

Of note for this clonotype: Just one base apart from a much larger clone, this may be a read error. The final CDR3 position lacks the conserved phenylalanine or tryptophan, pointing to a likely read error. CDR3 nucleotide sequence: TGTGCCAGCAGCTTTACCCAGCGTGGTGCCTACGAGCAGTACCTC. It yields the protein CASSFTQRGAYEQYL. The chain is built from TRBV5-3 and TRBJ2-7; D is unresolved. TRBV5-3 is an ORF, with its function uncertain. This CDR3 has 15 residues.

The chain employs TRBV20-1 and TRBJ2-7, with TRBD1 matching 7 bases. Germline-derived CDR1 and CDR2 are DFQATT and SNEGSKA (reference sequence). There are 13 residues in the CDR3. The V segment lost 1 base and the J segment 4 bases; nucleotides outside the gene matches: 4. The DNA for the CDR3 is TGCAGTGCTAGAGGAGGGACAGTTTACGAGCAGTACTTC. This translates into CSARGGTVYEQYF.